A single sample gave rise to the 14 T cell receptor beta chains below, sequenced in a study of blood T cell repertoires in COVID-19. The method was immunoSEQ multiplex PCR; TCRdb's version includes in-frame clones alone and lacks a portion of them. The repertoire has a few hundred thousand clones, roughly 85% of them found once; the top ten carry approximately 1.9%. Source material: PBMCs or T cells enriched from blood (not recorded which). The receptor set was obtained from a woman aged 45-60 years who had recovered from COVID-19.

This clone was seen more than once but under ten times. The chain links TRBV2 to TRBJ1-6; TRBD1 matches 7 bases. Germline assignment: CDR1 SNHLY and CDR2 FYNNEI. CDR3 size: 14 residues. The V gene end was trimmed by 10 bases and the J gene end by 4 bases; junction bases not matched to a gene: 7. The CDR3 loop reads CATRQGIYNSPLHF. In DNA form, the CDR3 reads TGTGCCACCCGACAGGGAATTTATAATTCACCCCTCCACTTT.

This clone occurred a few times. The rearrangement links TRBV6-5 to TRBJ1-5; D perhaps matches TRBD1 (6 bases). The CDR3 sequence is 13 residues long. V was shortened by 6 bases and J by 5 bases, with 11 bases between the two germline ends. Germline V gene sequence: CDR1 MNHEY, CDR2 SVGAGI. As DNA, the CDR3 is TGTGCCAGCAGCCGGGACACATATCAGCCCCAGCATTTT. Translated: CASSRDTYQPQHF.

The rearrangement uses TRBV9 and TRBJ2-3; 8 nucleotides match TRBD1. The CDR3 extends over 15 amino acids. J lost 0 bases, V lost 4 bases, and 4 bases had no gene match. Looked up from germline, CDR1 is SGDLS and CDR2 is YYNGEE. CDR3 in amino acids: CASSRRDRSTDTQYF. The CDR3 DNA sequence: TGTGCCAGCAGCCGACGGGACAGGAGCACAGATACGCAGTATTTT. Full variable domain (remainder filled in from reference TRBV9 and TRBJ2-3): DSGVTQTPKHLITATGQRVTLRCSPRSGDLSVYWYQQSLDQGLQFLIQYYNGEERAKGNILERFSAQQFPDLHSELNLSSLELGDSALYFCASSRRDRSTDTQYFGPGTRLTVL.

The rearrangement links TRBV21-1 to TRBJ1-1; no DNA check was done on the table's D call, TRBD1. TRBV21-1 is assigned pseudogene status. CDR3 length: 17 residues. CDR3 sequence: CASSKLDRGQGNTEAFF. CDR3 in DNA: TGTGCCAGCAGCAAACTCGACAGGGGGCAGGGGAACACTGAAGCTTTCTTT.

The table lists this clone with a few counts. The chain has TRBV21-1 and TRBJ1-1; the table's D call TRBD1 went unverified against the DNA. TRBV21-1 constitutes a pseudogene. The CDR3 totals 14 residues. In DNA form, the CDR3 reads TGTGCCAGCAACCCCGCCGGGACAGGAGGAAAAAGGTTCTTT. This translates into CASNPAGTGGKRFF.

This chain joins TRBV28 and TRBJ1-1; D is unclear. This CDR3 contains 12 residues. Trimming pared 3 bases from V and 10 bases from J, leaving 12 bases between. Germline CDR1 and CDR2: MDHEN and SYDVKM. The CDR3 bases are TGTGCCAGCAGTTTCCCCCGAGAGGGAGCTTTCTTT. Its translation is CASSFPREGAFF.

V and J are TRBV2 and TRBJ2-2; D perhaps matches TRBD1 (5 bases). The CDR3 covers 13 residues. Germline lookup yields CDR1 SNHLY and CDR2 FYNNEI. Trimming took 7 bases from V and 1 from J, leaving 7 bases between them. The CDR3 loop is CASTRENTGELFF. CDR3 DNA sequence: TGTGCCAGCACCAGGGAGAACACCGGGGAGCTGTTTTTT.

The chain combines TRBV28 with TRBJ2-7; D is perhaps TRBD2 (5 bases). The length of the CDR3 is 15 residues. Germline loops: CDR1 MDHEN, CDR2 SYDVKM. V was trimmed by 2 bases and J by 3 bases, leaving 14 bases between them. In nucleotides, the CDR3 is TGTGCCAGCAGTTTAGGAGGATCGACTAACTACGAGCAGTACTTC. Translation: CASSLGGSTNYEQYF. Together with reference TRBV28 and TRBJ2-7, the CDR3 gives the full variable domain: DVKVTQSSRYLVKRTGEKVFLECVQDMDHENMFWYRQDPGLGLRLIYFSYDVKMKEKGDIPEGYSVSREKKERFSLILESASTNQTSMYLCASSLGGSTNYEQYFGPGTRLTVT.

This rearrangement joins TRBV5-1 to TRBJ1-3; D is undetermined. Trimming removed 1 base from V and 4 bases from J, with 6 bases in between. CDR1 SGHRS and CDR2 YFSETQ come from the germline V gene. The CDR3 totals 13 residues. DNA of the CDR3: TGCGCCAGCAGCTTGTCCGGGGGAAACACCATATATTTT. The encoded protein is CASSLSGGNTIYF.

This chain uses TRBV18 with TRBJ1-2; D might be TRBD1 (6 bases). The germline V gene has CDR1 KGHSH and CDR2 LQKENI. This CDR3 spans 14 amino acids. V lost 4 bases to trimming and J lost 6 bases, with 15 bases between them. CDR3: CASSRARQENGYTF. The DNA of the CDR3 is TGTGCCAGCTCACGCGCGCGACAGGAAAATGGCTACACCTTC.

The CDR3 coding sequence is TGCGCCAGCAGCTTGGACAGTACCGAGACCCAGTACTTC. This codes for CASSLDSTETQYF. V and J are TRBV5-1 and TRBJ2-5; D is ambiguous. There are 13 residues in the CDR3. The V end lost 0 bases, the J end lost 5 bases, and 8 bases lay between the germline ends. Germline V gene lookup returns CDR1 SGHRS and CDR2 YFSETQ.

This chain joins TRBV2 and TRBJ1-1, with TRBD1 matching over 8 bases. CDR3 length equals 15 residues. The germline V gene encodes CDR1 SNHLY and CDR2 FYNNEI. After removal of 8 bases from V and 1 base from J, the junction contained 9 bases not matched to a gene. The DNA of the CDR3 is TGTGCCAGCTGCCCTAGCGGGACAGGGAACACTGAAGCTTTCTTT. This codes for CASCPSGTGNTEAFF.

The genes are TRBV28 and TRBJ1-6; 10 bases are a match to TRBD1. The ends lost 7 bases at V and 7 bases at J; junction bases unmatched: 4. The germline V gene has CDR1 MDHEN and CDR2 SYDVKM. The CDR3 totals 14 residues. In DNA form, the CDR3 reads TGTGCCAGCACCTGGACAGGGGGAAATTCACCCCTCCACTTT. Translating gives CASTWTGGNSPLHF.

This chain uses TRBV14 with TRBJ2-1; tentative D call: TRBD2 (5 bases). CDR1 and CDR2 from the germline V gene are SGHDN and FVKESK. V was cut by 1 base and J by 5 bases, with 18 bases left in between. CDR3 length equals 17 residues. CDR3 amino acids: CASSQVGLTILNNEQFF. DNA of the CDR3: TGTGCCAGCAGCCAAGTTGGCTTGACTATTCTGAACAATGAGCAGTTCTTC.